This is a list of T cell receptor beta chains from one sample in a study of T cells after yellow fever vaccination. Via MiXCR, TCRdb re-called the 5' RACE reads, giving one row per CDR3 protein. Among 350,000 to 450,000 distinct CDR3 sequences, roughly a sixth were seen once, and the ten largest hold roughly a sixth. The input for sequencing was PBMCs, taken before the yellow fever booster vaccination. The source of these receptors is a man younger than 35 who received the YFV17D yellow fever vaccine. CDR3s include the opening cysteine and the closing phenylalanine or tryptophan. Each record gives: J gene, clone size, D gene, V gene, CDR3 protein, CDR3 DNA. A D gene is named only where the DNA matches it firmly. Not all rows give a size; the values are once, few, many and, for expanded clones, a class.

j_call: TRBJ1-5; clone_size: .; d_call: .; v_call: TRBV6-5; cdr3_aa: CASGWDSGSNQPQHF; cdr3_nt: TGTGCCAGCGGCTGGGACTCTGGAAGCAATCAGCCCCAGCATTTT
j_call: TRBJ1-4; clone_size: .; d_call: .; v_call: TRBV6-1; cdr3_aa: CASGTTGEKLFF; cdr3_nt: TGTGCCAGCGGGACCACGGGTGAAAAACTGTTTTTT
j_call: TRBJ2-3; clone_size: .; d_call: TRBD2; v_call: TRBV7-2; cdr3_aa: CASSRASGFTDTQYF; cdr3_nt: TGTGCCAGCAGTCGGGCTAGCGGGTTCACAGATACGCAGTATTTT
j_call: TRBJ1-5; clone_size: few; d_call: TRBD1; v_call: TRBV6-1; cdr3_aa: CASRHRGYTNQPQHF; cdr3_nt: TGTGCCAGCAGGCACAGGGGTTACACCAATCAGCCCCAGCATTTT
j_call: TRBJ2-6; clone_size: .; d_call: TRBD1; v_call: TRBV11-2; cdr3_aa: CASSLIGQGRREANVLTF; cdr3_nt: TGTGCCAGCAGCTTAATCGGACAGGGGCGTAGGGAGGCCAACGTCCTGACTTTC
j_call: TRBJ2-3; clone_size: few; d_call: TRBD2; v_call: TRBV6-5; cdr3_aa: CASSSGGPADTQYF; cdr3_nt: TGTGCCAGCAGCTCGGGGGGGCCCGCAGATACGCAGTATTTT
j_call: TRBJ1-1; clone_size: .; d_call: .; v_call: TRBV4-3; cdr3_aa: CASSQDPGSPTEAFF; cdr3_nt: TGCGCCAGCAGCCAAGATCCGGGGTCCCCCACTGAAGCTTTCTTT
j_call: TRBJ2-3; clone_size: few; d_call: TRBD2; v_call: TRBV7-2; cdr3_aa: CASSLGLAGVGDTQYF; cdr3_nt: TGTGCCAGCAGCTTAGGGCTAGCGGGGGTAGGAGATACGCAGTATTTT
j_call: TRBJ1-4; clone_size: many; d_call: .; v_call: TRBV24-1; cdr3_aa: CATSDQPSAGNNEKLFF; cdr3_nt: TGTGCCACCAGTGACCAGCCCTCTGCGGGGAATAATGAAAAACTGTTTTTT
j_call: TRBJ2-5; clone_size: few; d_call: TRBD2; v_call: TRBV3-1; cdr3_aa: CASSQPGGPTETQYF; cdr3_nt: TGTGCCAGCAGCCAACCGGGGGGGCCCACAGAGACCCAGTACTTC
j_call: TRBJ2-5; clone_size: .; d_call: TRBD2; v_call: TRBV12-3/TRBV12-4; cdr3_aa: CASSLSGEGETQYF; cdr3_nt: TGTGCCAGCAGTTTAAGCGGGGAAGGGGAGACCCAGTACTTC
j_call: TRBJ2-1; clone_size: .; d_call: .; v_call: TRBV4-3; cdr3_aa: CASSRTVDNEQFF; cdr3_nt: TGCGCCAGCAGCCGGACGGTAGACAATGAGCAGTTCTTC
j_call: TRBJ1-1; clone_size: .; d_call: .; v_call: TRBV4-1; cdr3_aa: CASSHGLLAEAFF; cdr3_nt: TGCGCCAGCAGCCATGGGTTACTTGCTGAAGCTTTCTTT
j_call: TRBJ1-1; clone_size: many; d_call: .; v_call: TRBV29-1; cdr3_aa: CSVAGTVNTEAFF; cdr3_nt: TGCAGCGTTGCCGGGACGGTGAACACTGAAGCTTTCTTT